This TCR beta chain was captured in a study of shared clonotypes between healthy human individuals. V shed 4 bases and J shed 3 bases, with 19 bases lying between them. This CDR3 spans 16 amino acids. Germline V lookup: CDR1 SGHVS, CDR2 FQNEAQ. The naive CD8 population came from CD45RO-negative cells selected for CCR7, without terminally differentiated effector memory CD45RA+ cells. Profiling relied on immunoSEQ multiplex PCR, and the TCRdb table lists in-frame clones only, not all of them. This sample yields approximately 590,000 clones, of which around 95% are seen a single time; about 0.11% belongs to the top ten.

Source material: naive CD8+ T cells sorted from blood. The sequence derives from a woman aged 30 to 39 in good health. This chain joins TRBV7-8 and TRBJ2-7; D gene ambiguous. The CDR3 DNA sequence: TGTGCCAGCAGCTCCGGGTCCCTTAACTGGGTCTACGAGCAGTACTTC. Its protein is CASSSGSLNWVYEQYF. The variable domain in full, completed from reference TRBV7-8 and TRBJ2-7, reads GAGVSQSPRYKVAKRGQDVALRCDPISGHVSLFWYQQALGQGPEFLTYFQNEAQLDKSGLPSDRFFAERPEGSVSTLKIQRTQQEDSAVYLCASSSGSLNWVYEQYFGPGTRLTVT.